These 22 T cell receptor beta chains originate from one sample sequenced in a study of cytotoxic CD8 clonotypes in ibrutinib-treated CLL. Sequencing was performed with immunoSEQ multiplex PCR; in TCRdb, only in-frame clones are kept and a portion is missing. The table has 73,000 or so clones, approximately 71% seen once; the top ten hold about 5.7%. Specimen: PBMCs, collected after 12 months of ibrutinib treatment. These receptors were obtained from a human donor with chronic lymphocytic leukemia.

The chain combines TRBV27 with TRBJ2-3, with TRBD1 identical over 10 bases. CDR1 MNHEY and CDR2 SMNVEV come from the germline V gene (reference sequence). J gave up 4 bases and V 0 bases, and 7 bases lay outside the gene matches. The CDR3 contains 17 residues. The CDR3 DNA sequence: TGTGCCAGCAGTTTATCTGTGGGGACAGGGGTTTCAGATACGCAGTATTTT. Translation: CASSLSVGTGVSDTQYF.

There are a few counts of this clone. The V call is TRBV27, the J call TRBJ1-1, with D uncertain. This CDR3 has 16 residues. Germline CDR1 is MNHEY and CDR2 is SMNVEV (reference sequence). Trimming removed 2 bases from V and 3 bases from J, with 16 bases in between. CDR3: CASSLVRSSPDTEAFF. The CDR3 DNA reads TGTGCCAGCAGTTTAGTCAGATCCTCCCCCGACACTGAAGCTTTCTTT.

This clone was found many times. V and J are TRBV30 and TRBJ1-6, with a tentative D call TRBD1 (5 bases). Trimming stripped 3 bases from V and 7 bases from J, with 13 bases between. The CDR3 sequence is 14 residues long. Germline CDR1 reads GTSNPN; CDR2 reads SVGIG (reference sequence). For the CDR3, the DNA is TGTGCCTGGAGACGGGGGGTTAAAAATTCACCCCTCCACTTT. Translated: CAWRRGVKNSPLHF.

This clone was counted only a few times. The chain carries TRBV2 and TRBJ1-1; D is ambiguous. The germline gives CDR1 SNHLY, CDR2 FYNNEI. The germline V and J ends were trimmed by 10 bases and 0 bases, with 15 bases remaining between them. This CDR3 is built from 14 residues. CDR3 nucleotides: TGTGCCACCCAAGAGTTCGACCTGAACACTGAAGCTTTCTTT. Its translation is CATQEFDLNTEAFF.

The CDR3 region has the DNA TGTGCCAGCAGCTCCCGGGGGCTAGCGGGCTCCCAGCAGTTCTTC. Protein sequence: CASSSRGLAGSQQFF. V is TRBV7-9 and J is TRBJ2-1; 8 nucleotides line up with TRBD2. CDR3 length: 15 amino acids. CDR1 is SEHNR and CDR2 is FQNEAQ in the germline V gene (reference sequence). The junction had 13 bases not matched to a gene; V was cut back by 4 bases and J by 11 bases. The full variable domain, its missing parts supplied by reference TRBV7-9 and TRBJ2-1, is DTGVSQNPRHKITKRGQNVTFRCDPISEHNRLYWYRQTLGQGPEFLTYFQNEAQLEKSRLLSDRFSAERPKGSFSTLEIQRTEQGDSAMYLCASSSRGLAGSQQFFGPGTRLTVL.

This clone qualifies as medium-sized. The rearrangement links TRBV7-9 to TRBJ2-2; no clear D gene. The CDR3 totals 12 residues. Germline V gene sequence: CDR1 SEHNR, CDR2 FQNEAQ (reference sequence). The germline V and J ends were trimmed by 4 bases and 8 bases, with 8 bases remaining between them. Here the CDR3 DNA reads TGTGCCAGCAGCTCTCGTATTGGGGAGCTGTTTTTT. Protein product: CASSSRIGELFF. Full variable domain (rest looked up from reference TRBV7-9 and TRBJ2-2): DTGVSQNPRHKITKRGQNVTFRCDPISEHNRLYWYRQTLGQGPEFLTYFQNEAQLEKSRLLSDRFSAERPKGSFSTLEIQRTEQGDSAMYLCASSSRIGELFFGEGSRLTVL.

This clone was seen more than once but under ten times. The V call is TRBV28, the J call TRBJ2-7, with a weak D call TRBD1 (6 bases). V was pared by 8 bases and J by 3 bases, with 14 bases between. The CDR3 runs to 13 residues. Germline V gene lookup returns CDR1 MDHEN and CDR2 SYDVKM. As DNA, the CDR3 is TGTGCCAGCGCAGGGGTCGAGTTCTACGAGCAGTACTTC. Amino acids: CASAGVEFYEQYF.

A few counts support this clone. This chain links TRBV18 with TRBJ2-7; D is uncertain. Trimming took 1 base from V and 6 from J, leaving 13 bases between them. This CDR3 contains 14 residues. CDR1 is KGHSH and CDR2 is LQKENI in the germline V gene. CDR3 loop: CASSPQAVGAEQYF. For the CDR3, the DNA is TGTGCCAGCTCACCACAGGCAGTCGGCGCCGAGCAGTACTTC. Full variable domain (rest looked up from reference TRBV18 and TRBJ2-7): NAGVMQNPRHLVRRRGQEARLRCSPMKGHSHVYWYRQLPEEGLKFMVYLQKENIIDESGMPKERFSAEFPKEGPSILRIQQVVRGDSAAYFCASSPQAVGAEQYFGPGTRLTVT.

In nucleotides, the CDR3 is TGTGCCAGCTCACCACTAGCGGGGGTAGAGACCCAGTACTTC. This gives the protein CASSPLAGVETQYF. The chain combines TRBV18 with TRBJ2-5, with 9 bases aligning to TRBD2. This CDR3 comprises 14 residues. Losses at the gene ends were 1 base for V and 4 bases for J; bases not matched to a gene: 1. Germline V gene sequence: CDR1 KGHSH, CDR2 LQKENI.

The rearrangement uses TRBV7-9 and TRBJ1-3; no clear D gene. The CDR3 runs to 13 residues. The ends were cut back, 0 bases at V and 16 bases at J, with 16 bases in the middle. The germline V gene encodes CDR1 SEHNR and CDR2 FQNEAQ (reference sequence). The CDR3 loop is CASSLAQLAGMYF. The CDR3 nucleotides are TGTGCCAGCAGCTTAGCCCAACTTGCGGGGATGTATTTT.

This clone was observed a few times. The chain couples TRBV9 to TRBJ1-4; D not resolved. Trimming cost V 0 bases and J 8 bases, with 11 bases left between them. This CDR3 comprises 14 residues. Germline loops: CDR1 SGDLS, CDR2 YYNGEE. The CDR3 sequence: CASSVGFGGEKLFF. CDR3 nucleotides: TGTGCCAGCAGCGTAGGGTTTGGCGGGGAAAAACTGTTTTTT. The full variable domain, with the rest looked up from reference TRBV9 and TRBJ1-4, is DSGVTQTPKHLITATGQRVTLRCSPRSGDLSVYWYQQSLDQGLQFLIQYYNGEERAKGNILERFSAQQFPDLHSELNLSSLELGDSALYFCASSVGFGGEKLFFGSGTQLSVL.

J is TRBJ2-7 and V is TRBV6-6; 11 nucleotides agree with TRBD2. The CDR3 length is 16 residues. Per germline, CDR1 MNHNY and CDR2 SVGAGI (reference sequence). The J segment lost 5 bases and the V segment lost 1 base, leaving 7 bases of the junction unmatched. Here the CDR3 reads CASSYLASGGTDEQYF. The DNA for the CDR3 is TGTGCCAGCAGTTACTTGGCTAGCGGGGGGACTGACGAGCAGTACTTC.

This clone came up a few times. This chain connects TRBV15 to TRBJ1-2; no clear D. V was trimmed by 4 bases and J by 2 bases, leaving 8 bases between them. The CDR3 totals 13 residues. CDR1 and CDR2 (germline): LNHNV, YYDKDF (reference sequence). The CDR3 coding sequence is TGTGCCACCAGCACAGGACGGAACTATGGCTACACCTTC. Amino acids: CATSTGRNYGYTF.

The rearrangement uses TRBV5-1 and TRBJ1-4; D unclear. The CDR3 totals 15 residues. The V end lost 3 bases, the J end lost 7 bases, and 16 bases lay between the germline ends. Germline V gene data show CDR1 as SGHRS and CDR2 as YFSETQ. As DNA, the CDR3 is TGCGCCAGCAGCTCCTATAGTTATGTTGGTGAAAAACTGTTTTTT. Protein: CASSSYSYVGEKLFF.

This clone counts as large (0.1 to 1%). This chain joins TRBV2 and TRBJ2-7; possible D gene TRBD1, 7 bases. The CDR3 totals 12 residues. The germline gives CDR1 SNHLY, CDR2 FYNNEI. Trimming took off 11 bases at V and 0 bases at J, with 11 bases between the two ends. CDR3 protein: CAARDSSYEQYF. The CDR3 region has the DNA TGTGCCGCGCGGGACAGCTCCTACGAGCAGTACTTC.

The chain uses TRBV9 and TRBJ2-7; 11 bases line up with TRBD2. Per the germline V gene, CDR1 is SGDLS and CDR2 is YYNGEE. This CDR3 comprises 14 residues. The ends lost 3 bases at V and 4 bases at J; junction bases unmatched: 3. Here the CDR3 DNA reads TGTGCCAGCAGCGAATCTAGCGGGGGGTACGAGCAGTACTTC. Translation: CASSESSGGYEQYF.

The CDR3 sequence: CAWSVPGLAGGRASTYEQYF. DNA for the CDR3: TGTGCCTGGAGTGTGCCGGGACTAGCGGGGGGGCGGGCCTCCACCTACGAGCAGTACTTC. The rearrangement joins TRBV30 to TRBJ2-7; 16 bases are shared with TRBD2. From germline, CDR1 is GTSNPN and CDR2 SVGIG (reference sequence). The CDR3 length is 20 residues. V was clipped by 0 bases and J by 2 bases; unmatched bases: 13.

The chain links TRBV2 to TRBJ2-1; 8 nucleotides align to TRBD1. This CDR3 region has 14 residues. Germline V CDR1 and CDR2: SNHLY, FYNNEI. Trimming removed 6 bases from V and 5 bases from J; junction bases left unmatched: 6. The CDR3 DNA follows: TGTGCCAGCAGGGGGACAGGAATCAACAATGAGCAGTTCTTC. Translation: CASRGTGINNEQFF. The full variable domain, completed using reference TRBV2 and TRBJ2-1, is EPEVTQTPSHQVTQMGQEVILRCVPISNHLYFYWYRQILGQKVEFLVSFYNNEISEKSEIFDDQFSVERPDGSNFTLKIRSTKLEDSAMYFCASRGTGINNEQFFGPGTRLTVL.

This rearrangement joins TRBV15 to TRBJ2-2, with D uncertain. Trimming shortened V by 1 base and J by 5 bases, and 8 bases separated the two germline ends. Per germline, CDR1 LNHNV and CDR2 YYDKDF (reference sequence). The CDR3 spans 14 residues. The CDR3 region is CATSRVTPTGELFF. CDR3 nucleotide sequence: TGTGCCACCAGCAGAGTAACCCCTACCGGGGAGCTGTTTTTT.

The chain uses TRBV6-6 and TRBJ1-2, with D possibly TRBD1 on 5 matching bases. The CDR3 has 13 amino acids. V was clipped by 8 bases and J by 0 bases, with 10 bases between them. From germline, CDR1 is MNHNY and CDR2 SVGAGI (reference sequence). CDR3 nucleotide sequence: TGTGCCAGCCGGGGAGGGGCTAACTATGGCTACACCTTC. This gives the protein CASRGGANYGYTF.

V and J are TRBV9 and TRBJ1-6; 7 bases are a match to TRBD1. CDR3 length equals 15 residues. Germline V gives CDR1 SGDLS, CDR2 YYNGEE. The J segment lost 13 bases and the V segment lost 4 bases, leaving 14 bases of the junction unmatched. Here the CDR3 reads CASSTRGGGGTPLHF. CDR3 nucleotide sequence: TGTGCCAGCAGCACCCGAGGGGGCGGCGGGACGCCCCTCCACTTT.

The J gene is TRBJ1-5, the V gene TRBV30, with no clear D. CDR3 length: 13 amino acids. Trimming took 0 bases from V and 3 from J, leaving 6 bases between them. The germline gives CDR1 GTSNPN, CDR2 SVGIG (reference sequence). The CDR3 coding sequence is TGTGCCTGGAGTGTAAGTATCAATCAGCCCCAGCATTTT. Translating it yields CAWSVSINQPQHF.